One and the same sample provided the 3 T cell receptor beta chains below, sequenced in a study of read filtering for tumor transcriptome and immune sequencing. Molecular barcoded adaptors covering alpha/delta and beta/gamma chains were used on approximately 400 ng RNA. TCRdb itself ran the reads through MiXCR, one entry per CDR3 protein. The table lists approximately 20,000 distinct CDR3 sequences, less than 25% of them singletons. Specimen: a population of CD138-negative cells sorted from bone marrow. The source is a donor at least 40 years old with multiple myeloma.

This clonotype was seen a few times. The chain carries TRBV20-1 and TRBJ1-6; TRBD1 is a possible D gene (5 bases). This CDR3 is 16 amino acids long. The germline gives CDR1 DFQATT, CDR2 SNEGSKA (reference sequence). V was trimmed by 4 bases and J by 4 bases, leaving 17 bases between them. Here the CDR3 reads CSATPGRKDYNSPLHF. The CDR3 DNA reads TGCAGTGCTACACCGGGACGGAAAGATTATAATTCACCCCTCCACTTT.

The chain carries TRBV28 and TRBJ2-7; TRBD2 might be the D (7 bases). Between the trimmed V and J ends, which lost 1 base and 5 bases, there was a span of 21 bases. The CDR3 has 17 amino acids. Germline lookup yields CDR1 MDHEN and CDR2 SYDVKM. For the CDR3, the DNA is TGTGCCAGCAGTTTATTGGGGGGGCTGCTCGCAAGGAACGAGCAGTACTTC. Amino acids: CASSLLGGLLARNEQYF.

This chain uses TRBV15 with TRBJ1-1, with D hard to call. The CDR3 is 16 amino acids. Trimming left V 0 bases short and J 1 base short, with 12 bases between. Germline V lookup: CDR1 LNHNV, CDR2 YYDKDF (reference sequence). The CDR3 DNA follows: TGTGCCACCAGCAGAGATCGGATAGGGCAGAACACTGAAGCTTTCTTT. As protein: CATSRDRIGQNTEAFF. Variable domain in full (rest from reference TRBV15 and TRBJ1-1): DAMVIQNPRYQVTQFGKPVTLSCSQTLNHNVMYWYQQKSSQAPKLLFHYYDKDFNNEADTPDNFQSRRPNTSFCFLDIRSPGLGDTAMYLCATSRDRIGQNTEAFFGQGTRLTVV.